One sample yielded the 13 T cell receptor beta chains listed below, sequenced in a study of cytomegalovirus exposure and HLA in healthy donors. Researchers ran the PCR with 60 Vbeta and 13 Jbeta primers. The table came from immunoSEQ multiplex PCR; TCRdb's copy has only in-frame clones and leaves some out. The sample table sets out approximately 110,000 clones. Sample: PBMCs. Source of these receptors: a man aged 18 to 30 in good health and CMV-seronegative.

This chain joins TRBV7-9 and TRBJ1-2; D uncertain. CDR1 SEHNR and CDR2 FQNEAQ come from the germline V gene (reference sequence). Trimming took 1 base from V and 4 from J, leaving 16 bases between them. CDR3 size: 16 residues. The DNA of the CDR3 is TGTGCCAGCAGCTTAGTATTAGTGGGCACCGTCTATGGCTACACCTTC. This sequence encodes CASSLVLVGTVYGYTF.

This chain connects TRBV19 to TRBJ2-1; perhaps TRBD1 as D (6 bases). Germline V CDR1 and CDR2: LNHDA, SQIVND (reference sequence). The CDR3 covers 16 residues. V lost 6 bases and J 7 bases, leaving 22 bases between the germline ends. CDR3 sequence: CASSPIQGTDGNEQFF. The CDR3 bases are TGTGCCAGTAGCCCAATTCAGGGGACGGACGGAAATGAGCAGTTCTTC.

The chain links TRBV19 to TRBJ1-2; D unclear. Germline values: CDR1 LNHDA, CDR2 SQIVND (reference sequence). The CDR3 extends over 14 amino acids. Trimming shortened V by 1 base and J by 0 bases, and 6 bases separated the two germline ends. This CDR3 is CASSIARANYGYTF. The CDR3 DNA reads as TGTGCCAGTAGTATAGCGAGAGCTAACTATGGCTACACCTTC.

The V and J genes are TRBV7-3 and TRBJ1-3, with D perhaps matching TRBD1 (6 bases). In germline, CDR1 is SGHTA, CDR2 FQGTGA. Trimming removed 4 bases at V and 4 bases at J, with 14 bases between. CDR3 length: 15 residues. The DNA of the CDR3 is TGTGCCAGCAGCTCCACAGGGTCTCCGGGAAACACCATATATTTT. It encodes CASSSTGSPGNTIYF.

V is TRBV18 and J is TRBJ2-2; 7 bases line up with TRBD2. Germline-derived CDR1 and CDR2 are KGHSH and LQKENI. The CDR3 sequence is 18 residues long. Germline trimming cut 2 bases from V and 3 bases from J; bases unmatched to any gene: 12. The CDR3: CASSPDTGTIFYTGELFF. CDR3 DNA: TGTGCCAGCTCACCAGACACCGGGACTATATTTTACACCGGGGAGCTGTTTTTT.

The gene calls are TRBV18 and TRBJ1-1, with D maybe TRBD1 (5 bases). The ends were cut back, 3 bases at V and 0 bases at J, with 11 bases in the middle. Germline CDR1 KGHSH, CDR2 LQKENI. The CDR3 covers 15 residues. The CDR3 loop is CASSPSTEMNTEAFF. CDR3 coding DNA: TGTGCCAGCTCACCGTCGACAGAGATGAACACTGAAGCTTTCTTT.

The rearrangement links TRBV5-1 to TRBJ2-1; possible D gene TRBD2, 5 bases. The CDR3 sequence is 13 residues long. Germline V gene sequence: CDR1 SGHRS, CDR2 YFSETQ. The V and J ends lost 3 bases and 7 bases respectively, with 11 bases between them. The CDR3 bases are TGCGCCAGCAGCTCCAGAGAGGGTAATGAGCAGTTCTTC. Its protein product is CASSSREGNEQFF.

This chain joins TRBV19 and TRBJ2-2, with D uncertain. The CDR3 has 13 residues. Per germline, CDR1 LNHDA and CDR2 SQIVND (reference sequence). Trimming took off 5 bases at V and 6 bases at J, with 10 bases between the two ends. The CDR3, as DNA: TGTGCCAGTAGTTCTATCCTCTCCGGGGAGCTGTTTTTT. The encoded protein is CASSSILSGELFF.

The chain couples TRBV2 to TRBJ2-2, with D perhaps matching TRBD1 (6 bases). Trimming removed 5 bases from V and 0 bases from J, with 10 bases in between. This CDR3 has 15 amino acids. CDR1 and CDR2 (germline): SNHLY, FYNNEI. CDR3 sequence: CASSSTGPNTGELFF. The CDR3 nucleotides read TGTGCCAGCAGTTCGACAGGACCGAACACCGGGGAGCTGTTTTTT.

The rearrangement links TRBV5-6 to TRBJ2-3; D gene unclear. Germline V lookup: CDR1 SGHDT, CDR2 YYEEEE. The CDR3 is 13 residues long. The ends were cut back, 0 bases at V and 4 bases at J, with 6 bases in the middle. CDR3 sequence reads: CASSLAVADTQYF. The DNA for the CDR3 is TGTGCCAGCAGCTTGGCGGTAGCAGATACGCAGTATTTT. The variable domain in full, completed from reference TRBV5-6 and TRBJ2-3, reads DAGVTQSPTHLIKTRGQQVTLRCSPKSGHDTVSWYQQALGQGPQFIFQYYEEEERQRGNFPDRFSGHQFPNYSSELNVNALLLGDSALYLCASSLAVADTQYFGPGTRLTVL.

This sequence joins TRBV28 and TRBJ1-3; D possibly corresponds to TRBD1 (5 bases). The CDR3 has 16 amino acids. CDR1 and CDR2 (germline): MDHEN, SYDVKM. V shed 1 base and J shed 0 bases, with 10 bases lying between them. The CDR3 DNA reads TGTGCCAGCAGTTTATTGACAGTCCCCTCTGGAAACACCATATATTTT. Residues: CASSLLTVPSGNTIYF. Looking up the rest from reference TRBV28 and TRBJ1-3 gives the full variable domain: DVKVTQSSRYLVKRTGEKVFLECVQDMDHENMFWYRQDPGLGLRLIYFSYDVKMKEKGDIPEGYSVSREKKERFSLILESASTNQTSMYLCASSLLTVPSGNTIYFGEGSWLTVV.

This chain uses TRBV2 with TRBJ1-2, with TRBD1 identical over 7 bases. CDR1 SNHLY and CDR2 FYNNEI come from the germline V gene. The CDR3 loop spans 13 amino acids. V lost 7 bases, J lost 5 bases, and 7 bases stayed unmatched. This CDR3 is CASIQGVGYGYTF. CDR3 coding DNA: TGTGCCAGCATCCAGGGGGTGGGATATGGCTACACCTTC.

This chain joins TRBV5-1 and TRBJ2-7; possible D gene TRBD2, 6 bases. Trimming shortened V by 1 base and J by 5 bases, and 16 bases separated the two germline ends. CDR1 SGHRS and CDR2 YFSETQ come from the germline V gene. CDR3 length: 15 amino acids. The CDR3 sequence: CASSLFAGSPHEQYF. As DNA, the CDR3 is TGCGCCAGCAGCTTGTTTGCGGGATCCCCCCACGAGCAGTACTTC.